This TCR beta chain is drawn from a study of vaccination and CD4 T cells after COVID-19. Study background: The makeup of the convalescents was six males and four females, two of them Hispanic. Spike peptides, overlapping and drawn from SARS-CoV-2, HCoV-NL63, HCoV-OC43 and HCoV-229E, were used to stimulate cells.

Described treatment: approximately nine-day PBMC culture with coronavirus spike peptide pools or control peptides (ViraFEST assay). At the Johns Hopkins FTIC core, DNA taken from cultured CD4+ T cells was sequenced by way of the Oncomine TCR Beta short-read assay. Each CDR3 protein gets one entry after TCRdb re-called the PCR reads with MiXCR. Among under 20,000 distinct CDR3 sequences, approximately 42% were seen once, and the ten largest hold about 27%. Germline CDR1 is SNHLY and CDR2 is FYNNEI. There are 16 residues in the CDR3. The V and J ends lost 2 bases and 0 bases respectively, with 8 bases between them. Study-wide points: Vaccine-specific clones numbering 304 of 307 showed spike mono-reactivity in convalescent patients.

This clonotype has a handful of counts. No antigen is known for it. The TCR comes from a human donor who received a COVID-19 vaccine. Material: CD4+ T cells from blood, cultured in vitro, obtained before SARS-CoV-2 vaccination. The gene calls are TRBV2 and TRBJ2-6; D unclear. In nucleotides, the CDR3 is TGTGCCAGCAGTGAACAGACCCTCTCTGGGGCCAACGTCCTGACTTTC. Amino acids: CASSEQTLSGANVLTF.